Sequencing of this T cell receptor (beta chain) was carried out in a study of T-cell reconstitution after alpha-beta-depleted transplantation in children. Unique molecular identifiers were incorporated into the prepared TCRbeta library. TCRdb re-analysed the PCR reads in MiXCR, keeping a single row per CDR3 protein. Of 450,000 to 600,000 distinct CDR3 sequences listed, 15% to 20% are singletons. J gave up 4 bases and V 0 bases, and 5 bases lay outside the gene matches. Germline V gives CDR1 DFQATT, CDR2 SNEGSKA (reference sequence). The CDR3 loop spans 16 amino acids. The genes are TRBV20-1 and TRBJ2-1; TRBD2 agrees at 11 bases. The specimen was PBMCs from the stem cell graft donor, collected from the stem cell graft. The TCR originated in a human donor who donated a stem cell graft to a child with acute lymphoblastic leukemia. CDR3 protein: CSARDWGLADYNEQFF. CDR3 coding DNA: TGCAGTGCTAGAGATTGGGGACTAGCGGATTACAATGAGCAGTTCTTC.